This entry features one T cell receptor beta chain sequence. TCRdb re-called the 5' RACE reads through MiXCR, storing one row per CDR3 protein. The sample records 110,000 or so distinct CDR3 sequences, over 20% being singletons. The sample originates from a study of T-cell memory formation after mild COVID-19. Whole-study context: Largely, the TCR clusters proved donor specific.

The germline V gene encodes CDR1 MNHEY and CDR2 SVGAGI. V shed 6 bases, J shed 8 bases, and the junction held 12 bases outside the gene matches. The CDR3 consists of 14 residues. Sample: PBMCs or a T cell subset sorted from them (not recorded which). The genes are TRBV6-5 and TRBJ1-2; 7 nucleotides align to TRBD1. The TCR sequence derives from a man between 18 and 29 years old who had mild COVID-19 (a few samples of this study predate the infection). Cell type and time point are not known. CDR3 DNA sequence: TGTGCCAGCAGCCCCAGGGGGGGGCCGGAGGGCTACACCTTC. It is translated as CASSPRGGPEGYTF.